The clone carrying this TCR beta chain was observed a handful of times. This entry is derived from a study of cytotoxic CD8 clonotypes in ibrutinib-treated CLL. At the level of the study: Patient counts were some 11 relapsed/refractory, roughly 15 treatment-naive and some 17 IGHV unmutated.

The germline CDR1 and CDR2 sequences are SNHLY and FYNNEI. This CDR3 is built from 12 residues. V was shortened by 7 bases and J by 0 bases, with 6 bases between the two germline ends. Libraries were prepared by immunoSEQ multiplex PCR; TCRdb keeps only in-frame clonotypes and omits some of them. Of 9,300 or so clones listed, under 65% are singletons. The J gene is TRBJ1-2, the V gene TRBV2; TRBD1 might be the D (5 bases). The sequence was collected from a human donor with chronic lymphocytic leukemia. The sample in question was PBMCs, obtained before ibrutinib treatment. CDR3 nucleotide sequence: TGTGCCAGCATAGGGGCTAACTATGGCTACACCTTC. This sequence encodes CASIGANYGYTF.